A selection of T cell receptor beta chains follows, all from one sample in a study of human T cells and chemical hapten exposure. TCRdb called the reads again in MiXCR, with one record for every CDR3 protein. Of around 120,000 distinct CDR3 sequences listed, around 9% are singletons. The specimen sequenced was whole blood. Receptors originate from a human donor in good health. Some clones in this sample may be carry-over from other donors' samples. CDR3s include the opening cysteine and the closing phenylalanine or tryptophan. D genes are given only for firm matches. Clone size is not always given. Where it is, it says once, few, many or a class for expanded clones.

d_gene,v_gene,len,j_gene,abundance,CDR3nt,CDR3aa
.,TRBV12-3/TRBV12-4,13,TRBJ2-5,.,TGTGCCAGCAGTTTCGCAGAGAAAGAGACCCAGTACTTC,CASSFAEKETQYF
TRBD1,TRBV6-2/TRBV6-3,14,TRBJ1-6,many,TGTGCCAGCACCCTGGGACAGATGAATTCACCCCTCCACTTT,CASTLGQMNSPLHF
TRBD1,TRBV20-1,14,TRBJ2-7,.,TGCAGTGCTCAAGACAGGGCAACCCCCTACGAGCAGTACTTC,CSAQDRATPYEQYF
.,TRBV6-5,17,TRBJ1-4,.,TGTGCCAGCAGTACCGGGACTCCCTTCAGAACTAATGAAAAACTGTTTTTT,CASSTGTPFRTNEKLFF
.,TRBV2,12,TRBJ2-3,.,TGTGCCAGCAGCTCTAGGGTTGATACGCAGTATTTT,CASSSRVDTQYF
.,TRBV29-1,12,TRBJ2-7,few,TGCAGCGTAGCGAAGAGCTCCTACGAGCAGTACTTC,CSVAKSSYEQYF
.,TRBV24-1,12,TRBJ2-1,few,TGTGCCACCAGTGACACGTACAATGAGCAGTTCTTC,CATSDTYNEQFF
.,TRBV6-4,14,TRBJ2-6,medium-sized,TGTGCCAGCAGTGACAACTCTGGGGCCAACGTCCTGACTTTC,CASSDNSGANVLTF
TRBD2,TRBV5-1,13,TRBJ2-7,many,TGCGCCAGCAGCTTGGCCGGGGGGAACGAGCAGTACTTC,CASSLAGGNEQYF
TRBD1,TRBV19,19,TRBJ1-5,.,TGTGCCAGTAGTCAAAGGGACAGACTTACTTCATATAGCAATCAGCCCCAGCATTTT,CASSQRDRLTSYSNQPQHF